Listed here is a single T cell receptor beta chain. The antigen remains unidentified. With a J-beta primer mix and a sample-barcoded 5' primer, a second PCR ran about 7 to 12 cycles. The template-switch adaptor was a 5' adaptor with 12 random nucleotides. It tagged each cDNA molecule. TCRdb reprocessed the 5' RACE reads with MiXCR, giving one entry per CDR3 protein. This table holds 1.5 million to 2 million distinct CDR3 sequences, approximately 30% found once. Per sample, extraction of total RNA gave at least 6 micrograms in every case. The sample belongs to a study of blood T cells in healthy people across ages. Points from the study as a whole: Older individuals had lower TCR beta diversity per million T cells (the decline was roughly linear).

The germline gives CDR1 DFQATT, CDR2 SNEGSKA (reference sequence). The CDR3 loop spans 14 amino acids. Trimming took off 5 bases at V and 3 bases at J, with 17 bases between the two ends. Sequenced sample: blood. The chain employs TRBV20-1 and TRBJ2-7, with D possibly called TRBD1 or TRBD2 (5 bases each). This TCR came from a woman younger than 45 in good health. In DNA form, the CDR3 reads TGCAGTGCTCCTTCCCGGGGACGTGTCTACGAGCAGTACTTC. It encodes CSAPSRGRVYEQYF.